Here is one TCR beta chain with its context. These data come from a study of blood T cell repertoires in COVID-19. Study context: Spain, Italy and the United States supplied samples that represented acute and convalescent COVID-19.

The method was immunoSEQ multiplex PCR; TCRdb's version includes in-frame clones alone and lacks a portion of them. The top ten clones hold approximately 12% of a sample with a few hundred thousand clones, approximately 91% of them seen once. Sample: peripheral blood. The clonotype originates from a woman aged 60-75 years with acute or convalescent COVID-19.

CDR3 region: CASSREVQGLGETQYF. DNA of the CDR3: TGTGCCAGCAGCAGAGAAGTACAGGGCTTGGGAGAGACCCAGTACTTC. The V and J genes are TRBV7-2 and TRBJ2-5, with D maybe TRBD1 (6 bases). The germline V gene encodes CDR1 SGHTA and CDR2 FQGNSA. V lost 5 bases to trimming and J lost 4 bases, with 20 bases between them. The CDR3 runs to 16 residues.